The entry that follows covers one T cell receptor beta chain sequence. Its antigen is still unknown. The record originates from a study of vaccination effects on CD4 cells after COVID-19. The study, taken as a whole, reports: Infection- and vaccine-induced clones contracted markedly late after vaccination.

Assay used: immunoSEQ multiplex PCR; TCRdb lists only in-frame clones, some missing. The sample gives 24,000 or so clones, 76% of which show up once; 9.1% is in the top ten. Under the ViraFEST assay, PBMC were stimulated with viral peptide pools so that antigen-specific CD4+ T cells expanded. Sequencing was performed afterwards. Isolation of CD4+ T cells took place after more than 9 days of culture. All participants had two doses of either the BNT162b2 or mRNA-1273 vaccine. Nucleocapsid antibodies stayed negative before and after vaccination, showing no earlier SARS-CoV-2 infection. Half-medium exchanges with IL-2 medium took place on days 3 and 7. CDR3 length: 13 residues. With 4 bases removed from V and 1 base from J, the gap between germline ends came to 8 bases. Germline assignment: CDR1 SEHNR and CDR2 FQNEAQ (reference sequence).

The material was CD4+ T cells from PBMCs cultured with HCoV-229E spike peptides, obtained after COVID-19 vaccination. This TCR was sampled from a human donor who received a COVID-19 vaccine. The J gene is TRBJ2-7, the V gene TRBV7-9, with D possibly being TRBD1 (5 bases). The CDR3 region is CASSSRTSYEQYF. CDR3 DNA: TGTGCCAGCAGCTCCCGGACATCCTACGAGCAGTACTTC.